The 7 T cell receptor beta chains reported below all come from one sample, sequenced in a study of response to subunit inactivated influenza vaccine. TCRdb itself ran the RT-PCR reads through MiXCR, one entry per CDR3 protein. The table has approximately 500,000 distinct CDR3 sequences, roughly 15% seen once. This material consisted of PBMCs from blood, taken approximately 13 days after vaccination. The receptors were sampled from a man aged 45-65 years who received an inactivated influenza vaccine.

The genes are TRBV20-1 and TRBJ2-5, with D perhaps TRBD2 (5 bases). The germline V gene has CDR1 DFQATT and CDR2 SNEGSKA (reference sequence). V was trimmed by 3 bases and J by 2 bases, leaving 13 bases between them. The CDR3 runs to 14 residues. The CDR3 nucleotides are TGCAGTGCTAGCTTTTGGACTCCTCAAGAGACCCAGTACTTC. As protein: CSASFWTPQETQYF.

The chain is built from TRBV5-1 and TRBJ1-2; D is uncertain. Trimming took 1 base from V and 0 from J, leaving 19 bases between them. CDR3 size: 18 residues. CDR1 and CDR2 (germline): SGHRS, YFSETQ. CDR3 sequence: CASSLLGRAGSANYGYTF. The CDR3 DNA sequence: TGCGCCAGCAGCTTGCTGGGTAGGGCAGGCTCAGCTAACTATGGCTACACCTTC.

This clonotype was seen a handful of times. The chain carries TRBV7-9 and TRBJ1-1; TRBD1 aligns across 8 bases. CDR3 size: 15 residues. Germline lookup yields CDR1 SEHNR and CDR2 FQNEAQ (reference sequence). The V and J ends lost 0 bases and 4 bases, in that order; junction bases with no gene match: 4. CDR3 sequence (DNA): TGTGCCAGCAGCTTAGCCTTAGGACAGGGCACTGAAGCTTTCTTT. This encodes CASSLALGQGTEAFF.

The rearrangement joins TRBV6-2 or TRBV6-3 to TRBJ2-1, with unresolved D. There are 15 residues in the CDR3. V lost 2 bases and J lost 2, with 10 bases in between. Germline V gene lookup returns CDR1 MNHEY and CDR2 SVGEGT. The CDR3 protein is CASSYMQATYNEQFF. The CDR3 DNA is TGTGCCAGCAGTTACATGCAGGCAACCTACAATGAGCAGTTCTTC.

This clonotype has only a few counts. V gene TRBV7-9 combines with J gene TRBJ2-1; perhaps TRBD2 as D (5 bases). The length of the CDR3 is 13 residues. CDR1 is SEHNR, CDR2 FQNEAQ, per germline (reference sequence). V was shortened by 7 bases and J by 5 bases, with 12 bases between the two germline ends. DNA for the CDR3: TGTGCCAGCACCCCCGAGGGCAACAATGAGCAGTTCTTC. Translation: CASTPEGNNEQFF. The complete variable domain, with remaining parts taken from reference TRBV7-9 and TRBJ2-1, reads DTGVSQNPRHKITKRGQNVTFRCDPISEHNRLYWYRQTLGQGPEFLTYFQNEAQLEKSRLLSDRFSAERPKGSFSTLEIQRTEQGDSAMYLCASTPEGNNEQFFGPGTRLTVL.

This clonotype was counted a few times. The chain has TRBV29-1 and TRBJ1-1; no clear D gene. V lost 5 bases to trimming and J lost 0 bases, with 13 bases between them. CDR1 SQVTM and CDR2 ANQGSEA come from the germline V gene. This CDR3 has 14 residues. The CDR3 DNA sequence: TGCAGCGTTCGCCCGGGCACCTTGAACACTGAAGCTTTCTTT. Translated: CSVRPGTLNTEAFF.

The chain has TRBV12-3 or TRBV12-4 and TRBJ2-2; D not certain. CDR3 length equals 15 residues. Trimming shortened V by 9 bases and J by 0 bases, and 14 bases separated the two germline ends. The CDR3 loop is CASVPAGANTGELFF. CDR3 nucleotide sequence: TGTGCCAGTGTGCCTGCTGGGGCGAACACCGGGGAGCTGTTTTTT.